A single sample gave rise to the 18 T cell receptor beta chains below, sequenced in a study of shared clonotypes between healthy human individuals. The table came from immunoSEQ multiplex PCR; TCRdb's copy has only in-frame clones and leaves some out. The sample consists of 470,000 or so clones, around four fifths of them appearing once. The specimen sequenced was PBMCs. The receptors derive from a woman between 40 and 55 years old in good health. Some clones in this sample may be carry-over from other donors' samples.

The genes are TRBV7-8 and TRBJ2-1, with no clear D. The CDR3 runs 12 residues. V dropped 6 bases and J dropped 5 bases, with 8 bases sitting between them. Germline CDR1 SGHVS, CDR2 FQNEAQ. CDR3 nucleotide sequence: TGTGCCAGCAGTAAAGTAAACAATGAGCAGTTCTTC. Translated, it gives CASSKVNNEQFF.

This clone was seen only a few times. V usage is TRBV6-6 and J usage is TRBJ1-5; D is uncertain. The CDR3 consists of 13 residues. V was clipped by 4 bases and J by 4 bases, with 8 bases between them. Germline CDR1 MNHNY, CDR2 SVGAGI (reference sequence). The CDR3 coding sequence is TGTGCCAGCAGTTTGAATGCTAATCAGCCCCAGCATTTT. This gives the protein CASSLNANQPQHF.

This clone is a singleton in its sample. The chain employs TRBV15 and TRBJ2-5; D unclear. The CDR3 is 15 amino acids. From germline, CDR1 is LNHNV and CDR2 YYDKDF (reference sequence). V was pared by 1 base and J by 5 bases, with 14 bases between. This CDR3 reads CATSRVKGTRETQYF. In nucleotides, the CDR3 is TGTGCCACCAGCAGAGTTAAGGGTACACGGGAGACCCAGTACTTC.

Points on this clone: It is likely a read error: a sequence one base away is far more abundant. The chain uses TRBV6-1 and TRBJ2-7; 7 positions match TRBD1. Germline CDR1 is MNHNS and CDR2 is SASEGT. The CDR3 has 15 residues. V shed 4 bases and J 5 bases; nucleotides not matched to a gene: 11. The chain's CDR3 is CASSVTGEGPDEQYF. The CDR3, as DNA: TGTGCCAGCAGTGTCACAGGGGAAGGACCTGACGAGCAGTACTTC.

In this sample, this clone turned up a few times. The chain carries TRBV29-1 and TRBJ2-7; TRBD2 matches 10 bases. The germline CDR1 and CDR2 sequences are SQVTM and ANQGSEA. Losses at the gene ends were 7 bases for V and 6 bases for J; bases not matched to a gene: 12. The CDR3 has 14 residues. The CDR3, as DNA: TGCAGCGCCGCCGAGTCGGGACTAGCGAGCGAGCAGTACTTC. As protein: CSAAESGLASEQYF.

The rearrangement links TRBV5-1 to TRBJ2-3, with TRBD2 matching over 8 bases. V shed 3 bases and J 1 base; nucleotides not matched to a gene: 7. The CDR3 spans 16 residues. Germline V CDR1 and CDR2: SGHRS, YFSETQ. The CDR3 loop reads CASSWGTSGGTDTQYF. In nucleotides, the CDR3 is TGCGCCAGCAGCTGGGGTACTAGCGGAGGCACAGATACGCAGTATTTT.

The V call is TRBV11-2, the J call TRBJ2-7, with TRBD2 matching over 10 bases. With V trimmed by 9 bases and J by 3 bases, 2 bases remained unmatched. CDR1 SGHAT and CDR2 FQNNGV come from the germline V gene. The CDR3 runs to 12 residues. CDR3 loop: CASTSGNYEQYF. As DNA, the CDR3 is TGTGCCAGTACTAGCGGGAACTACGAGCAGTACTTC.

J is TRBJ2-7 and V is TRBV5-4; a weak D match, TRBD2 (6 bases). This CDR3 is built from 13 residues. Per germline, CDR1 SGHNT and CDR2 YYREEE (reference sequence). The V end was cut by 0 bases, the J end by 7 bases, with 11 bases between. The chain's CDR3 is CASSLVGAGEQYF. The CDR3 bases are TGTGCCAGCAGCTTGGTGGGCGCGGGGGAGCAGTACTTC.

The chain is built from TRBV27 and TRBJ1-1, with D maybe TRBD1 (5 bases). Trimming took off 7 bases at V and 4 bases at J, with 16 bases between the two ends. Germline V gives CDR1 MNHEY, CDR2 SMNVEV (reference sequence). The CDR3 extends over 14 amino acids. The CDR3 reads CASTDGVGGTEAFF. DNA for the CDR3: TGTGCCAGCACAGATGGGGTGGGGGGCACTGAAGCTTTCTTT.

The genes are TRBV29-1 and TRBJ2-1, with 10 bases fitting TRBD2. The CDR3 consists of 15 residues. V trimming: 4 bases; J trimming: 12 bases; junction bases outside the gene matches: 15. The germline V gene encodes CDR1 SQVTM and CDR2 ANQGSEA. CDR3 in amino acids: CSVVGQTSGRAWQFF. CDR3 DNA: TGCAGCGTTGTAGGCCAGACCAGCGGGAGGGCCTGGCAGTTCTTC.

The V call is TRBV2, the J call TRBJ1-5, with 8 bases identical to TRBD1. This CDR3 region has 13 residues. Trimming cost V 6 bases and J 7 bases; bases outside gene matches: 5. Germline values: CDR1 SNHLY, CDR2 FYNNEI. The CDR3 sequence is CASRDRVLQPQHF. CDR3 DNA: TGTGCCAGCAGGGACAGGGTTTTGCAGCCCCAGCATTTT.

The chain couples TRBV27 to TRBJ2-6; D call uncertain. This CDR3 region has 14 residues. The germline V gene encodes CDR1 MNHEY and CDR2 SMNVEV (reference sequence). V dropped 1 base and J dropped 4 bases, with 5 bases sitting between them. CDR3 coding DNA: TGTGCCAGCAGTTTATTGTCCGGGGCCAACGTCCTGACTTTC. It encodes CASSLLSGANVLTF.

This chain uses TRBV19 with TRBJ1-2, with D hard to call. Germline CDR1 reads LNHDA; CDR2 reads SQIVND (reference sequence). The CDR3 is 12 amino acids. V lost 10 bases to trimming and J lost 7 bases, with 16 bases between them. CDR3 DNA: TGTGCCACCCTGGCAGCGTTCGCTGGCTACACCTTC. Amino acids: CATLAAFAGYTF. The entire variable domain, with the rest obtained from reference TRBV19 and TRBJ1-2, is as follows: DGGITQSPKYLFRKEGQNVTLSCEQNLNHDAMYWYRQDPGQGLRLIYYSQIVNDFQKGDIAEGYSVSREKKESFPLTVTSAQKNPTAFYLCATLAAFAGYTFGSGTRLTVV.

The sample holds a few counts of this clone. V gene TRBV28 combines with J gene TRBJ1-5, with D perhaps TRBD1 (6 bases). There are 12 residues in the CDR3. Per the germline V gene, CDR1 is MDHEN and CDR2 is SYDVKM. Trimming took 4 bases from V and 6 from J, leaving 7 bases between them. The CDR3 loop is CASSSGVQPQHF. In DNA form, the CDR3 reads TGTGCCAGCAGTTCAGGGGTTCAGCCCCAGCATTTT.

The chain employs TRBV5-1 and TRBJ2-6; D not resolved. V was shortened by 0 bases and J by 4 bases, with 5 bases between the two germline ends. Germline CDR1 SGHRS, CDR2 YFSETQ. There are 14 residues in the CDR3. CDR3 sequence reads: CASSLAVGANVLTF. For the CDR3, the DNA is TGCGCCAGCAGCTTGGCCGTAGGGGCCAACGTCCTGACTTTC.

The rearrangement links TRBV28 to TRBJ2-7; the match to TRBD2 covers 7 bases. The CDR3 has 13 residues. V lost 6 bases to trimming and J lost 6 bases; unmatched junction nucleotides: 8. Germline V gene data show CDR1 as MDHEN and CDR2 as SYDVKM. CDR3 coding DNA: TGTGCCAGCAGGGGGGGGAGACGGACCGAGCAGTACTTC. The encoded protein is CASRGGRRTEQYF. Based on the CDR3 plus reference TRBV28 and TRBJ2-7, the full variable domain is DVKVTQSSRYLVKRTGEKVFLECVQDMDHENMFWYRQDPGLGLRLIYFSYDVKMKEKGDIPEGYSVSREKKERFSLILESASTNQTSMYLCASRGGRRTEQYFGPGTRLTVT.

The rearrangement joins TRBV15 to TRBJ2-5, with TRBD1 identical over 11 bases. Germline values: CDR1 LNHNV, CDR2 YYDKDF (reference sequence). V shed 0 bases, J shed 4 bases, and the junction held 4 bases outside the gene matches. The CDR3 runs to 16 residues. The CDR3 is CATSRDLGTGGETQYF. The CDR3, as DNA: TGTGCCACCAGCAGAGATCTTGGGACAGGGGGAGAGACCCAGTACTTC. The whole variable domain, filled in from reference TRBV15 and TRBJ2-5, reads DAMVIQNPRYQVTQFGKPVTLSCSQTLNHNVMYWYQQKSSQAPKLLFHYYDKDFNNEADTPDNFQSRRPNTSFCFLDIRSPGLGDTAMYLCATSRDLGTGGETQYFGPGTRLLVL.

Turning to this clone: A much larger clone is a single base away; this may be a read error. The chain employs TRBV28 and TRBJ2-7, with 11 bases aligning to TRBD2. This CDR3 has 16 amino acids. V was clipped by 4 bases and J by 4 bases; unmatched bases: 9. Germline V gene sequence: CDR1 MDHEN, CDR2 SYDVKM. The chain's CDR3 is CASSSLAGGPTYEQYF. CDR3 in DNA: TGTGCCAGCAGTTCCTTAGCGGGAGGGCCTACTTACGAGCAGTACTTC.